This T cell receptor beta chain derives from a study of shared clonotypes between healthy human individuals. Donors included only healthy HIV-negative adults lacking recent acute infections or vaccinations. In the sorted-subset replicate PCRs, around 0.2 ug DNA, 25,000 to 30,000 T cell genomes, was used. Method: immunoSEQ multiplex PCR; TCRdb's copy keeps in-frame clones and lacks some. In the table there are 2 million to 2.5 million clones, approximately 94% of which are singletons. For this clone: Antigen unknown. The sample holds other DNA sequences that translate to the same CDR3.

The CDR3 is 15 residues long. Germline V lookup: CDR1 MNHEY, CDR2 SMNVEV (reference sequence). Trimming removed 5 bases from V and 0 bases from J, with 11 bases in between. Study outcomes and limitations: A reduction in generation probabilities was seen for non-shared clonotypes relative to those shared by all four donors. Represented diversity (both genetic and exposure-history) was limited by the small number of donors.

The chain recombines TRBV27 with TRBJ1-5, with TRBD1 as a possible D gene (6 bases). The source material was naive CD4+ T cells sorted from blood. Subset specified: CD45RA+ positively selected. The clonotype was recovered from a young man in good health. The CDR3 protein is CASSAYRDSNQPQHF. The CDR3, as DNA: TGTGCCAGCAGTGCATACAGGGATAGCAATCAGCCCCAGCATTTT.